This T cell receptor (beta chain) was documented in a study of blood T cell repertoires in COVID-19. TCRdb keeps only in-frame clones here, not all; method: immunoSEQ multiplex PCR. The sample lists a few hundred thousand clones, about three quarters occurring once. Trimming left V 0 bases short and J 4 bases short, with 16 bases between. CDR3 length: 17 residues. Germline V gene data show CDR1 as KGHSH and CDR2 as LQKENI. This clone was recorded once. Sequencing was performed on peripheral blood. The receptor comes from a woman aged 70-85 years with acute or convalescent COVID-19. The chain is built from TRBV18 and TRBJ2-1; D may be TRBD2 (6 bases). CDR3 sequence: CASSPPRRAGGYNEQFF. In DNA form, the CDR3 reads TGTGCCAGCTCACCACCACGCCGAGCGGGCGGGTACAATGAGCAGTTCTTC.